This T cell receptor beta chain emerged from a study of blood T cell repertoires in COVID-19. The assay was immunoSEQ multiplex PCR, and TCRdb's table has in-frame clones only and misses some. The table includes tens of thousands of clones, approximately 88% detected once. This clone has just one count. The CDR3 contains 16 residues. V was shortened by 0 bases and J by 6 bases, with 15 bases between the two germline ends. Germline V lookup: CDR1 LGHNA, CDR2 YSLEER. The origin of this receptor is a human donor in a cohort sampled during active COVID-19. Sequencing input: peripheral blood. The chain employs TRBV4-3 and TRBJ1-5; possibly TRBD1 for D (5 bases). CDR3 region: CASSQEAAQGIQPQHF. For the CDR3, the DNA is TGCGCCAGCAGCCAAGAGGCCGCGCAGGGCATTCAGCCCCAGCATTTT.